The sequence of this T cell receptor beta chain was determined in a study of somatic mutations in cytotoxic T cells in rheumatoid arthritis. Study-wide background: Right after diagnosis, and before any treatment had started, patient peripheral blood (about 27 ml EDTA) was drawn. Study-level findings and limits: Healthy controls did not share the age-linked increase in CD8+ clonality seen in rheumatoid arthritis patients. Neither rheumatoid arthritis patients nor age-matched healthy controls had significantly different CD8+ T-cell clonality from the other group. The top CD8+ clone topped 20% of CD8+ cells in about an eighth of the roughly 60 patients.

Regarding this clone: Its antigen is as yet unknown. The sample carries other DNA sequences with the same CDR3.

Produced via immunoSEQ multiplex PCR; TCRdb's table is partial and in-frame only. The repertoire includes 15,000 or so clones, 77% of them detected once, and about an eighth sits in the top ten. The germline CDR1 and CDR2 sequences are MNHEY and SVGAGI. CDR3 size: 13 residues. The V gene lost 4 bases and the J gene lost 1 base, with 7 bases spanning the gap. This receptor was taken from an adult with rheumatoid arthritis. The sequencing input was CD8+ T cells sorted from blood. The chain combines TRBV6-5 with TRBJ1-1; D call uncertain. CDR3 region: CASSLTENTEAFF. In nucleotides, the CDR3 is TGTGCCAGCAGTTTAACAGAGAACACTGAAGCTTTCTTT.